This T cell receptor (beta chain) was identified in a study of blood T cell repertoires in COVID-19. The CDR3 has 17 residues. The V gene lost 7 bases and the J gene lost 7 bases, with 26 bases spanning the gap. Germline V gives CDR1 MNHEY, CDR2 SVGEGT. Profiled with immunoSEQ multiplex PCR; TCRdb holds only in-frame clones, not every one. The data show fewer than 85,000 clones, over 70% seen once. The sequence was collected from a middle-aged man with active COVID-19. Sample: peripheral blood. The gene calls are TRBV6-2 or TRBV6-3 and TRBJ1-5; D gene ambiguous. The CDR3 loop reads CASTPQAPSPPRQPQHF. The CDR3 DNA follows: TGTGCCAGCACCCCGCAGGCTCCGTCACCACCCCGACAGCCCCAGCATTTT.